The sample holds many counts of the clone carrying this TCR beta chain. Its antigen is still unknown. This sample was taken from a study of glioma-infiltrating T cells. General study points: Very few CDR3 sequences were shared between tissue and blood.

The iRepertoire nested amplicon-rescue multiplex PCR amplified TCR alpha and beta CDR3s from RNA. TCRdb reprocessed the multiplex PCR reads via MiXCR and lists one record per CDR3 protein. Among about 200,000 distinct CDR3 sequences listed, about 32% were seen once. The CDR3 is made up of 16 amino acids. The V gene lost 1 base and the J gene lost 1 base, with 13 bases spanning the gap. Germline-derived CDR1 and CDR2 are SGHVS and FQNEAQ. This sequence originates from a human donor with low-grade glioma or glioblastoma, undergoing nonglioma brain surgery, or in good health (not recorded which). The sequencing sample was made of glioma tissue, nonneoplastic brain tissue, or PBMCs (not recorded which). This chain uses TRBV7-8 with TRBJ1-1, with D perhaps matching TRBD1 (5 bases). The CDR3 region has the DNA TGTGCCAGCAGCTTAGGACGGGAGGGGAAGAACACTGAAGCTTTCTTT. This codes for CASSLGREGKNTEAFF.